Below, 22 T cell receptor beta chains from the same sample are listed, as sequenced in a study of blood T cell repertoires in COVID-19. Here immunoSEQ multiplex PCR was the method, and the copy in TCRdb shows in-frame clones only, minus some. The data show hundreds of thousands of clones, roughly 89% seen once. The material sequenced was peripheral blood. These receptors came from a man between 18 and 29 years old with COVID-19, enrolled during active disease.

The rearrangement links TRBV3-1 (or the pseudogene TRBV3-2) to TRBJ2-1; 11 bases are shared with TRBD2. Germline loops: CDR1 LGHDT, CDR2 YNNKEL (reference sequence). The J segment lost 7 bases and the V segment lost 4 bases, leaving 6 bases of the junction unmatched. The CDR3 extends over 15 amino acids. CDR3: CASSPMTSGTNEQFF. The CDR3 region has the DNA TGTGCCAGCAGCCCCATGACTAGCGGGACGAATGAGCAGTTCTTC.

The rearrangement uses TRBV6-6 and TRBJ1-2; a weak D match, TRBD1 (6 bases). Looked up from germline, CDR1 is MNHNY and CDR2 is SVGAGI (reference sequence). Trimming shortened V by 2 bases and J by 4 bases, and 17 bases separated the two germline ends. This CDR3 spans 16 amino acids. CDR3 sequence (DNA): TGTGCCAGCAGTTACGTCGCAGGGGCTGTGGGCTATGGCTACACCTTC. As protein: CASSYVAGAVGYGYTF.

V is TRBV3-1 (or the pseudogene TRBV3-2) and J is TRBJ2-3, with 9 bases aligning to TRBD2. The germline V gene has CDR1 LGHDT and CDR2 YNNKEL (reference sequence). The CDR3 has 13 residues. V lost 5 bases to trimming and J lost 11 bases; unmatched junction nucleotides: 8. The CDR3 nucleotides are TGTGCCAGCAGCGCCATGAGCGGGGGGCAGCAGTATTTT. The encoded protein is CASSAMSGGQQYF.

This chain links TRBV5-6 with TRBJ1-5; no clear D gene. Per germline, CDR1 SGHDT and CDR2 YYEEEE. The CDR3 length is 14 residues. Trimming took 2 bases from V and 7 from J, leaving 13 bases between them. This CDR3 is CASSLFEGGQPQHF. The DNA of the CDR3 is TGTGCCAGCAGCTTATTTGAGGGTGGGCAGCCCCAGCATTTT. The full variable domain, its missing parts supplied by reference TRBV5-6 and TRBJ1-5, is DAGVTQSPTHLIKTRGQQVTLRCSPKSGHDTVSWYQQALGQGPQFIFQYYEEEERQRGNFPDRFSGHQFPNYSSELNVNALLLGDSALYLCASSLFEGGQPQHFGDGTRLSIL.

CDR3 sequence: CASSPLRQGAGTGELFF. DNA of the CDR3: TGTGCCAGCAGTCCCCTACGACAGGGGGCCGGCACCGGGGAGCTGTTTTTT. This chain connects TRBV6-6 to TRBJ2-2; 10 nucleotides agree with TRBD1. Germline CDR1 MNHNY, CDR2 SVGAGI (reference sequence). V shed 5 bases and J 4 bases; nucleotides not matched to a gene: 10. The CDR3 runs 17 residues.

J is TRBJ1-3 and V is TRBV28; a possible D gene is TRBD1 (5 bases). Trimming removed 4 bases from V and 8 bases from J, with 24 bases in between. Looked up from germline, CDR1 is MDHEN and CDR2 is SYDVKM. The CDR3 has 17 amino acids. The CDR3 reads CASSSLFRASAEDTIYF. In DNA form, the CDR3 reads TGTGCCAGCAGTTCTCTGTTCAGGGCGAGTGCGGAAGACACCATATATTTT. Filled out from reference TRBV28 and TRBJ1-3, the complete variable domain reads DVKVTQSSRYLVKRTGEKVFLECVQDMDHENMFWYRQDPGLGLRLIYFSYDVKMKEKGDIPEGYSVSREKKERFSLILESASTNQTSMYLCASSSLFRASAEDTIYFGEGSWLTVV.

J is TRBJ2-1 and V is TRBV6-5, with 7 bases that match TRBD2. Germline lookup yields CDR1 MNHEY and CDR2 SVGAGI. The ends lost 6 bases at V and 6 bases at J; junction bases unmatched: 11. The CDR3 runs to 15 residues. The CDR3 here is CASSRSGDPGNEQFF. DNA of the CDR3: TGTGCCAGCAGCCGAAGCGGGGACCCGGGCAATGAGCAGTTCTTC.

V is TRBV7-2 and J is TRBJ2-7; 9 bases map to TRBD1. V shed 1 base, J shed 4 bases, and the junction held 11 bases outside the gene matches. This CDR3 has 17 residues. CDR1 is SGHTA, CDR2 FQGNSA, per germline. CDR3: CASSLDGQGRFWYEQYF. The CDR3 DNA is TGTGCCAGCAGCTTAGATGGACAGGGGAGGTTTTGGTACGAGCAGTACTTC.

As to this clone: Other nucleotide sequences in the sample specify the same CDR3. The chain combines TRBV5-1 with TRBJ1-1; D is unclear. This CDR3 has 13 amino acids. Trimming cost V 0 bases and J 2 bases, with 5 bases left between them. The germline V gene encodes CDR1 SGHRS and CDR2 YFSETQ. The CDR3 loop is CASSLAVNTEAFF. The CDR3 nucleotides are TGCGCCAGCAGCTTGGCAGTTAACACTGAAGCTTTCTTT.

The CDR3 protein is CASSGYRGGQPQHF. CDR3 DNA sequence: TGTGCCAGTAGTGGTTACAGGGGTGGTCAGCCCCAGCATTTT. The gene calls are TRBV19 and TRBJ1-5, with TRBD1 matching 7 bases. The trim removed 5 bases at V and 6 bases at J, leaving 7 bases unmatched. The CDR3 runs 14 residues. Germline CDR1 reads LNHDA; CDR2 reads SQIVND (reference sequence).

The chain links TRBV6-5 to TRBJ1-3; no clear D. In germline, CDR1 is MNHEY, CDR2 SVGAGI. CDR3 size: 13 residues. Between the trimmed V and J ends, which lost 6 bases and 4 bases, there was a span of 10 bases. DNA of the CDR3: TGTGCCAGCAGCCCCCAGGCCGGAAACACCATATATTTT. This translates into CASSPQAGNTIYF.

This rearrangement joins TRBV5-4 to TRBJ2-1; 11 nucleotides line up with TRBD2. The CDR3 length is 14 residues. Germline assignment: CDR1 SGHNT and CDR2 YYREEE (reference sequence). V was clipped by 2 bases and J by 6 bases; unmatched bases: 1. The chain's CDR3 is CASSFSGGANEQFF. The CDR3 DNA sequence: TGTGCCAGCAGCTTTAGCGGGGGGGCCAATGAGCAGTTCTTC.

The V gene is TRBV29-1, the J gene TRBJ2-1; 8 nucleotides line up with TRBD2. J lost 8 bases, V lost 4 bases, and 4 bases had no gene match. CDR1 is SQVTM, CDR2 ANQGSEA, per germline. The length of the CDR3 is 12 residues. The CDR3 spells CSVGREVDEQFF. CDR3 sequence (DNA): TGCAGCGTTGGGCGGGAGGTGGATGAGCAGTTCTTC.

The chain recombines TRBV6-5 with TRBJ2-7; D is possibly TRBD2 (5 bases). V dropped 7 bases and J dropped 6 bases, with 19 bases sitting between them. This CDR3 has 14 residues. Germline CDR1 MNHEY, CDR2 SVGAGI. CDR3 in DNA: TGTGCCAGCAAGGAGGTGAGGAGTTCTGCCGAGCAGTACTTC. This codes for CASKEVRSSAEQYF.

The chain combines TRBV3-1 (or the pseudogene TRBV3-2) with TRBJ2-1, with D unclear. The CDR3 spans 13 residues. V gave up 8 bases and J gave up 1 base, with 9 bases separating them. Germline CDR1 is LGHDT and CDR2 is YNNKEL (reference sequence). The chain's CDR3 is CASASTSYNEQFF. The CDR3 DNA reads TGTGCCAGCGCCTCGACTTCCTACAATGAGCAGTTCTTC.

The V call is TRBV7-9, the J call TRBJ2-4, with D perhaps matching TRBD1 (6 bases). Germline-derived CDR1 and CDR2 are SEHNR and FQNEAQ (reference sequence). This CDR3 spans 16 amino acids. Trimming shortened V by 4 bases and J by 0 bases, and 13 bases separated the two germline ends. Here the CDR3 DNA reads TGTGCCAGCAGCTCCGGACAGAGACTAGCCAAAAACATTCAGTACTTC. Its protein is CASSSGQRLAKNIQYF.

The rearrangement links TRBV7-9 to TRBJ1-5; D may be TRBD1 (5 bases). Germline CDR1 and CDR2: SEHNR and FQNEAQ (reference sequence). This CDR3 is 15 amino acids long. Trimming shortened V by 5 bases and J by 9 bases, and 20 bases separated the two germline ends. CDR3 residues: CASSDRTGGEGPQHF. The CDR3 DNA reads TGTGCCAGCAGCGACCGAACGGGGGGGGAAGGGCCCCAGCATTTT.

Only a few counts were recorded for this clone. J is TRBJ1-2 and V is TRBV19; the match to TRBD1 covers 12 bases. In germline, CDR1 is LNHDA, CDR2 SQIVND (reference sequence). V gave up 5 bases and J gave up 7 bases; unmatched junction bases: 8. The CDR3 length is 15 residues. The chain's CDR3 is CASSVAGTGGFGYTF. The CDR3 DNA reads TGTGCCAGTAGTGTAGCCGGGACAGGGGGCTTTGGCTACACCTTC.

The J gene is TRBJ1-5, the V gene TRBV9; no clear D. Germline-derived CDR1 and CDR2 are SGDLS and YYNGEE. Trimming removed 1 base from V and 2 bases from J, with 4 bases in between. This CDR3 has 13 amino acids. This CDR3 reads CASSVSGNQPQHF. The CDR3 nucleotides read TGTGCCAGCAGCGTATCTGGCAATCAGCCCCAGCATTTT.

The V call is TRBV19, the J call TRBJ1-1; possibly TRBD1 for D (6 bases). Germline V gene sequence: CDR1 LNHDA, CDR2 SQIVND (reference sequence). Trimming stripped 4 bases from V and 5 bases from J, with 14 bases between. This CDR3 is built from 14 residues. The CDR3 DNA reads as TGTGCCAGTAGTAAAACAGGGCTTGAGACTGAAGCTTTCTTT. Translated: CASSKTGLETEAFF.

The chain uses TRBV28 and TRBJ2-7, with 12 positions matching TRBD2. There are 15 residues in the CDR3. CDR1 is MDHEN, CDR2 SYDVKM, per germline. Trimming cost V 4 bases and J 6 bases; bases outside gene matches: 7. The CDR3 loop is CASSSRTSGIGEQYF. The CDR3 nucleotides are TGTGCCAGCAGTTCCCGGACTAGCGGGATTGGCGAGCAGTACTTC.

The V call is TRBV7-9, the J call TRBJ2-3; the match to TRBD1 covers 7 bases. The ends lost 1 base at V and 4 bases at J; junction bases unmatched: 8. The CDR3 sequence is 16 residues long. Germline V gene sequence: CDR1 SEHNR, CDR2 FQNEAQ (reference sequence). The CDR3 loop is CASSLGARGSADTQYF. The CDR3 DNA reads TGTGCCAGCAGCTTAGGGGCCAGGGGGTCAGCAGATACGCAGTATTTT.